This T cell receptor beta chain was found in a study of T cell responses to AZD1222 COVID-19 vaccine. The CDR3 spans 15 residues. Germline V gene data show CDR1 as SGHTA and CDR2 as FQGNSA. The data were produced by immunoSEQ multiplex PCR, yet TCRdb's version contains in-frame clones alone and is incomplete. The sample yields some 250,000 clones, 90% to 95% seen once. Note on this clone: Its antigen is unidentified. The junction departs from the called germline gene at one end, perhaps through a read error.

Whether given at about 4 or about 12 weeks, second doses were pooled. Findings of the study overall: Baseline seropositives among AZD1222 recipients totaled only five to seven. Researchers took repertoire samples only after the peak T cell response had come.

Sequencing was performed on peripheral blood, taken 28 days after the second AZD1222 dose. This TCR was recovered from an adult who received the AZD1222 COVID-19 vaccine. The chain combines TRBV7-2 with TRBJ2-3; 9 bases line up with TRBD2. DNA for the CDR3: TGTGCCAGCACCTTAAAGCGGGGGGGCACAGATACGCAGTATTTT. This gives the protein CASTLKRGGTDTQYF.